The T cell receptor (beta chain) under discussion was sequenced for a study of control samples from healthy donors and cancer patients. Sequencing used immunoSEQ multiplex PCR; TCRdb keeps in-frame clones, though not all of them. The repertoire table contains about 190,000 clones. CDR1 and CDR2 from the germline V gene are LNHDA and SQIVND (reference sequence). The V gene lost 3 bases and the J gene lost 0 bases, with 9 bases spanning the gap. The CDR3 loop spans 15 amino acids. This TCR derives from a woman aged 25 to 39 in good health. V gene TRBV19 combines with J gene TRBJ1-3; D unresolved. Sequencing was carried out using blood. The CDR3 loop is CASSIRGSSGNTIYF. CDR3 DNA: TGTGCCAGTAGTATTCGGGGATCCTCTGGAAACACCATATATTTT.